The present TCR beta chain was sequenced within a study of Graves' ophthalmopathy and Graves' hyperthyroidism (dated 2018 in TCRdb). Broadly, across the study: Peripheral blood was collected at initial diagnosis, prior to any treatment. The study used signatures of the TCR beta repertoire to tell Graves' ophthalmopathy apart from Graves' hyperthyroidism and to predict which patients would progress to ophthalmopathy. In total, approximately 130 blood samples were TCR-sequenced: fewer than 50 ophthalmopathy, around 75 hyperthyroidism and some 17 hyperthyroidism-to-ophthalmopathy patients. A discovery set of 95 to 100 patients (43 ophthalmopathy, 57 stable hyperthyroidism) was enrolled to explore V-J signatures distinguishing ophthalmopathy from hyperthyroidism. An independent validation cohort comprised some 19 hyperthyroidism patients and 15 to 17 patients who later progressed from hyperthyroidism to ophthalmopathy. In roughly 6 hyperthyroidism patients, T-cell repertoires of thyroid tissue and blood were compared. Following sampling, methimazole starting at 30 mg daily was administered to hyperthyroidism patients, and high-dose intravenous methylprednisolone was administered to ophthalmopathy patients. The roughly 100 discovery patients were randomly divided into training and test sets at a 7:3 ratio. The paper's findings and limits, for the study overall: In validation, the model predicted ophthalmopathy progression with about 71% sensitivity and approximately 78% specificity; roughly 11 predicted patients were CT-confirmed with GO in a median of approximately six months. No statistical method was used to set the sample size in advance, and the investigators knew which group each participant was assigned to. In cross-validation, the 13-signature model distinguished ophthalmopathy from stable hyperthyroidism with about 90% sensitivity and about 84% specificity, and in the test set the corresponding values were roughly 78% and 74%. Among expanded thyroid clonotypes with frequency above 0.001, most also showed up in blood, which suggests that blood repertoires may reflect the thyroid immune response.

TCR beta CDR3 regions were amplified from RNA transcripts for repertoire sequencing. The first round was an RT-PCR using HTBI primers with the Qiagen OneStep RT-PCR kit, and this first round was followed by a second-round multiplex PCR, then size selection and purification. Sequencing of the libraries was carried out on an Illumina HiSeq2000 in paired-end mode with 100 bp reads. Regarding the original processing steps: SOAPnuke was used to process the reads, throwing out any read that had adapters, had uncalled bases, had a mean Phred below 15, or lacked an exact constant-primer or identifier match. High-quality paired reads were merged with COPE v1.2.5. Clonotypes were defined as unique nucleotide sequences and were aligned to IMGT TRB V, D and J references using MiTCR v1.1. The analysis was limited to V-J combinations with a frequency above 0.0001, which together covered about 99% of the repertoires. For each V-J combination, a TCR clonal expansion and chaos score was defined as the ratio of F50 clonal expansion to chaos observed in the TCRdist matrix. Welch's t-statistics and random forest were used to reduce the features to approximately 13 V-J combinations, which were then used as input to a naive Bayes classifier. The Morisita-Horn index was used to measure how similar the thyroid and blood repertoires were. The raw public data were reprocessed by TCRdb itself: fastp quality trimming at Q25, MiXCR clonotype calling, in-frame beta chains only. CDR3 protein duplicates are merged, each entry listing the most common genes and DNA. None of the V and J calls come from the authors' own analysis; TCRdb made them. For this sample there are 300,000 to 500,000 distinct CDR3 sequences; 15% to 19% appear just once. Approximately 7% of the sample is taken by the ten largest.

Stable hyperthyroidism was defined as no progression to ophthalmopathy within 18 months of follow-up. The hyperthyroidism patients were 18 to 65 years old and newly diagnosed, with a disease duration of less than 2 months. Anyone with other autoimmune diseases, uncontrolled infections, pregnancy or lactation was excluded from the study. Diagnosis was based on clinical symptoms, serum thyroxine, TRAb, thyroid ultrasound and orbital computed tomography. Ficoll-Paque density gradient centrifugation was used to isolate PBMCs from 10 ml of fresh peripheral blood. Total RNA was extracted with Trizol reagent and quality-checked on an Agilent 2100 Bioanalyzer. This clonotype showed up many times. Its antigen remains undetermined. Per-base quality was not reported, and no clone a single base away is much larger than it. The germline V gene yields MNHNS for CDR1 and SASEGT for CDR2. The CDR3 goes from the cysteine to the phenylalanine over 15 residues. Left in the record is the CDR3 DNA by itself, 45 bases read in frame from the first base. Trimming accounts for 7 bases at V and 3 bases at J, while the number of junction bases matched to no gene is 7.

The sequence was obtained from a woman aged 18 to 35 with stable Graves' hyperthyroidism. Donor details come from another sample of the same person, matched by shared clones. The receptor chain draws on TRBV6-1 and TRBJ1-5, and 9 junctional nucleotides match TRBD1. The sequencing input was peripheral blood. The base sequence is TGTGCCAGCACCTTCGACAGGGGGTTCAATCAGCCCCAGCATTTT. Protein translation: CASTFDRGFNQPQHF.